Shown below are 3 T cell receptor beta chains from a single sample sequenced in a study of OX40 agonist ivuxolimab in advanced cancers. Profiling relied on immunoSEQ multiplex PCR, and the TCRdb table lists in-frame clones only, not all of them. The repertoire consists of roughly 77,000 clones, with 92% occurring once and the leading ten covering over 0.55%. The material sequenced was CD4+ or CD8+ T cells sorted from blood, taken in a trial of the OX40 agonist ivuxolimab. Every receptor here comes from an adult with an advanced solid tumor such as melanoma, head and neck, liver or kidney cancer.

The CDR3 loop is CASSRDKAGNTIYF. CDR3 DNA: TGCGCCAGCAGTCGGGACAAGGCTGGAAACACCATATATTTT. The chain has TRBV5-1 and TRBJ1-3; perhaps TRBD1 as D (6 bases). The CDR3 is 14 amino acids. Germline V CDR1 and CDR2: SGHRS, YFSETQ. V was cut by 5 bases and J by 2 bases, with 11 bases left in between.

J is TRBJ1-6 and V is TRBV30, with TRBD1 identical over 7 bases. V lost 4 bases and J lost 8; bases outside the gene matches: 8. This CDR3 is 14 amino acids long. Germline V gene sequence: CDR1 GTSNPN, CDR2 SVGIG (reference sequence). The CDR3 region is CAWKDRDSYSPLHF. In DNA form, the CDR3 reads TGTGCCTGGAAGGATCGGGACAGTTATTCACCCCTCCACTTT. Looking up the rest from reference TRBV30 and TRBJ1-6 gives the full variable domain: SQTIHQWPATLVQPVGSPLSLECTVEGTSNPNLYWYRQAAGRGLQLLFYSVGIGQISSEVPQNLSASRPQDRQFILSSKKLLLSDSGFYLCAWKDRDSYSPLHFGNGTRLTVT.

This chain connects TRBV7-3 to TRBJ2-7, with TRBD2 matching over 7 bases. The CDR3 has 15 residues. After removal of 3 bases from V and 0 bases from J, the junction contained 5 bases not matched to a gene. Germline CDR1 and CDR2: SGHTA and FQGTGA. CDR3 sequence: CASSFSGASSYEQYF. The CDR3, as DNA: TGTGCCAGCAGCTTCAGCGGGGCGAGCTCCTACGAGCAGTACTTC.